These 32 T cell receptor beta chains originate from one sample sequenced in a study of blood T cell repertoires in COVID-19. Sequencing was performed with immunoSEQ multiplex PCR; in TCRdb, only in-frame clones are kept and a portion is missing. This table holds fewer than 350,000 clones, roughly 90% found once. The specimen was PBMCs or T cells enriched from blood (not recorded which). Every receptor here comes from a woman under 40 who had been exposed to COVID-19.

V is TRBV15 and J is TRBJ1-2; possibly TRBD1 for D (6 bases). Germline V gene lookup returns CDR1 LNHNV and CDR2 YYDKDF (reference sequence). CDR3 length: 15 amino acids. The germline V and J ends were trimmed by 5 bases and 4 bases, with 17 bases remaining between them. The CDR3 is CATSARQGFSYGYTF. The DNA for the CDR3 is TGTGCCACCAGCGCCCGGCAGGGGTTTTCCTATGGCTACACCTTC.

The chain recombines TRBV7-9 with TRBJ2-7, with 8 bases matching TRBD1. The CDR3 has 15 residues. Germline V gene data show CDR1 as SEHNR and CDR2 as FQNEAQ (reference sequence). Trimming at V came to 5 bases and at J to 3 bases, leaving 9 bases not matched to a gene. DNA of the CDR3: TGTGCCAGCAGCCCCCCCACGGACAGGGTCTACGAGCAGTACTTC. Translating gives CASSPPTDRVYEQYF.

The rearrangement links TRBV3-1 (or the pseudogene TRBV3-2) to TRBJ2-3; TRBD2 aligns across 9 bases. Per the germline V gene, CDR1 is LGHDT and CDR2 is YNNKEL (reference sequence). With V trimmed by 5 bases and J by 5 bases, 14 bases remained unmatched. There are 17 residues in the CDR3. The CDR3 bases are TGTGCCAGCAGCGGGCTAGCGGGACTCAACACTGGAGATACGCAGTATTTT. As protein: CASSGLAGLNTGDTQYF.

This clone was detected a few times. CDR3 sequence: CASTTGQGNQPQHF. The DNA for the CDR3 is TGTGCCAGCACCACAGGACAGGGAAATCAGCCCCAGCATTTT. The chain combines TRBV3-1 (or the pseudogene TRBV3-2) with TRBJ1-5; 8 nucleotides agree with TRBD1. The CDR3 consists of 14 residues. CDR1 is LGHDT, CDR2 YNNKEL, per germline (reference sequence). With 7 bases clipped from V and 4 bases from J, the junction kept 6 bases outside the gene matches.

The chain couples TRBV28 to TRBJ1-1; D might be TRBD1 (6 bases). The CDR3 spans 14 residues. V was trimmed by 10 bases and J by 4 bases, leaving 19 bases between them. CDR1 is MDHEN and CDR2 is SYDVKM in the germline V gene. CDR3 sequence (DNA): TGTGCCACTCTCTCAGGGGCGTCCCTCACTGAAGCTTTCTTT. Protein product: CATLSGASLTEAFF. Combining the CDR3 with reference TRBV28 and TRBJ1-1 gives the whole variable domain DVKVTQSSRYLVKRTGEKVFLECVQDMDHENMFWYRQDPGLGLRLIYFSYDVKMKEKGDIPEGYSVSREKKERFSLILESASTNQTSMYLCATLSGASLTEAFFGQGTRLTVV.

V gene TRBV5-1 combines with J gene TRBJ2-5; a possible D gene is TRBD1 (5 bases). CDR3 size: 16 residues. Looked up from germline, CDR1 is SGHRS and CDR2 is YFSETQ. Trimming stripped 0 bases from V and 5 bases from J, with 17 bases between. As DNA, the CDR3 is TGCGCCAGCAGCTTGGATGGGTTCAGGGCGGTGGAGACCCAGTACTTC. Amino acids: CASSLDGFRAVETQYF.

The genes are TRBV9 and TRBJ2-3, with TRBD2 matching 7 bases. The germline V gene encodes CDR1 SGDLS and CDR2 YYNGEE. Unmatched junction bases numbered 11, after V lost 4 bases and J lost 3 bases. The CDR3 loop spans 16 amino acids. CDR3 in DNA: TGTGCCAGCAGCACCCCTAGGGTGGGGGGGACAGATACGCAGTATTTT. It codes for CASSTPRVGGTDTQYF.

This rearrangement joins TRBV27 to TRBJ1-6, with a possible D match to TRBD1 (6 bases). Germline assignment: CDR1 MNHEY and CDR2 SMNVEV (reference sequence). Trimming removed 3 bases at V and 7 bases at J, with 10 bases between. The CDR3 spans 14 residues. Here the CDR3 DNA reads TGTGCCAGCAGTTTTAGTAGGGGGAATTCACCCCTCCACTTT. Translated: CASSFSRGNSPLHF.

The rearrangement links TRBV11-3 to TRBJ1-4, with 10 bases aligning to TRBD1. Per the germline V gene, CDR1 is SGHNT and CDR2 is YENEEA. With 5 bases clipped from V and 4 bases from J, the junction kept 10 bases outside the gene matches. The CDR3 is made up of 17 amino acids. CDR3 in DNA: TGTGCCAGCAGCCCGGGACAGGGGTTTTCTGGTAATGAAAAACTGTTTTTT. Its translation is CASSPGQGFSGNEKLFF. The whole variable domain, remainder taken from reference TRBV11-3 and TRBJ1-4, is EAGVVQSPRYKIIEKKQPVAFWCNPISGHNTLYWYLQNLGQGPELLIRYENEEAVDDSQLPKDRFSAERLKGVDSTLKIQPAELGDSAVYLCASSPGQGFSGNEKLFFGSGTQLSVL.

The chain recombines TRBV5-1 with TRBJ1-3, with D possibly being TRBD1 (5 bases). The CDR3 totals 18 residues. The germline V gene has CDR1 SGHRS and CDR2 YFSETQ. The V end lost 4 bases, the J end lost 4 bases, and 24 bases lay between the germline ends. CDR3 protein: CASSHFGAQGFGGNTIYF. The DNA for the CDR3 is TGCGCCAGCAGCCATTTTGGCGCTCAGGGATTTGGAGGAAACACCATATATTTT.

This chain links TRBV30 with TRBJ1-1, with D maybe TRBD1 (6 bases). V lost 3 bases, J lost 0 bases, and 11 bases lay in between. Germline lookup yields CDR1 GTSNPN and CDR2 SVGIG (reference sequence). The CDR3 length is 14 residues. The CDR3 coding sequence is TGTGCCTGGAGGTTCGGACAGCTGAACACTGAAGCTTTCTTT. Its translation is CAWRFGQLNTEAFF.

This clone has just a few counts. This chain joins TRBV12-5 and TRBJ2-1; TRBD2 agrees at 7 bases. V lost 7 bases, J lost 0 bases, and 9 bases stayed unmatched. This CDR3 spans 16 amino acids. The germline CDR1 and CDR2 sequences are LGHNT and FRNRAP. CDR3 sequence: CASVFSGSDSYNEQFF. CDR3 sequence (DNA): TGTGCTAGTGTCTTTAGCGGGTCTGACTCCTACAATGAGCAGTTCTTC.

This clone was picked up a small number of times. The rearrangement joins TRBV5-1 to TRBJ2-7, with 7 bases aligning to TRBD2. Germline V gene data show CDR1 as SGHRS and CDR2 as YFSETQ. J gave up 2 bases and V 4 bases, and 9 bases lay outside the gene matches. The CDR3 is made up of 15 amino acids. In nucleotides, the CDR3 is TGCGCCAGCAGCATTAGCGGGCTCGAACCCTACGAGCAGTACTTC. Its translation is CASSISGLEPYEQYF. Full variable domain (rest looked up from reference TRBV5-1 and TRBJ2-7): KAGVTQTPRYLIKTRGQQVTLSCSPISGHRSVSWYQQTPGQGLQFLFEYFSETQRNKGNFPGRFSGRQFSNSRSEMNVSTLELGDSALYLCASSISGLEPYEQYFGPGTRLTVT.

The V gene is TRBV7-9, the J gene TRBJ1-2; tentatively, D is TRBD1 (6 bases). Trimming removed 2 bases at V and 4 bases at J, with 14 bases between. CDR3 length: 15 amino acids. Per the germline V gene, CDR1 is SEHNR and CDR2 is FQNEAQ (reference sequence). The CDR3 loop reads CASSLKGVSGYGYTF. Here the CDR3 DNA reads TGTGCCAGCAGCTTAAAGGGGGTCTCCGGCTATGGCTACACCTTC. Full variable domain (outside the CDR3, taken from reference TRBV7-9 and TRBJ1-2): DTGVSQNPRHKITKRGQNVTFRCDPISEHNRLYWYRQTLGQGPEFLTYFQNEAQLEKSRLLSDRFSAERPKGSFSTLEIQRTEQGDSAMYLCASSLKGVSGYGYTFGSGTRLTVV.

This clone was picked up one time. J is TRBJ2-1 and V is TRBV7-5; the table names TRBD2, a call not compared with the DNA. TRBV7-5 counts as a pseudogene. This CDR3 is 16 amino acids long. DNA for the CDR3: TGTGCCAGAAGCTTAAAAGATCGCGGGAGAGACAATGAGCAGTTCTTC. Translating gives CARSLKDRGRDNEQFF.

V and J are TRBV19 and TRBJ2-7; D is ambiguous. The germline gives CDR1 LNHDA, CDR2 SQIVND (reference sequence). V was shortened by 5 bases and J by 1 base, with 6 bases between the two germline ends. CDR3 length: 12 residues. The CDR3 reads CASSSQSYEQYF. In DNA, the CDR3 is TGTGCCAGTAGTTCCCAATCCTACGAGCAGTACTTC.

This clone was observed a single time. The chain employs TRBV12-2 and TRBJ1-6. TRBV12-2 is a pseudogene. The CDR3 has 20 residues. In nucleotides, the CDR3 is TGTGCAAGTCGCTCCCCCACTCCACCTGCAGCAAGGGGGGGGGATTCACCCCTCCACTTT. Protein product: CASRSPTPPAARGGDSPLHF.

The chain is built from TRBV18 and TRBJ1-2, with 10 bases lining up with TRBD1. CDR1 and CDR2 (germline): KGHSH, LQKENI. CDR3 length: 17 residues. J was trimmed by 2 bases and V by 4 bases; bases with no gene match: 10. The CDR3 nucleotides read TGTGCCAGCTCACTACCCCGGACAGGGGGTGAGAACTATGGCTACACCTTC. It codes for CASSLPRTGGENYGYTF.

The rearrangement links TRBV2 to TRBJ2-3; TRBD2 aligns across 9 bases. V dropped 11 bases and J dropped 2; count of bases not matched to a gene: 17. Germline V gene data show CDR1 as SNHLY and CDR2 as FYNNEI. This CDR3 spans 17 amino acids. CDR3 coding DNA: TGTGCCTCCCCACGACGGGCTAGCGGGGACCACACAGATACGCAGTATTTT. This codes for CASPRRASGDHTDTQYF. Based on the CDR3 plus reference TRBV2 and TRBJ2-3, the full variable domain is EPEVTQTPSHQVTQMGQEVILRCVPISNHLYFYWYRQILGQKVEFLVSFYNNEISEKSEIFDDQFSVERPDGSNFTLKIRSTKLEDSAMYFCASPRRASGDHTDTQYFGPGTRLTVL.

The chain has TRBV7-9 and TRBJ2-7, with D maybe TRBD2 (6 bases). Germline-derived CDR1 and CDR2 are SEHNR and FQNEAQ (reference sequence). This CDR3 contains 12 residues. V lost 4 bases and J 4 bases, leaving 8 bases between the germline ends. DNA for the CDR3: TGTGCCAGCAGCTCGGGAGCTTACGAGCAGTACTTC. Its protein is CASSSGAYEQYF.

This rearrangement joins TRBV5-4 to TRBJ2-5; 9 nucleotides line up with TRBD2. V dropped 0 bases and J dropped 0; count of bases not matched to a gene: 3. Germline lookup yields CDR1 SGHNT and CDR2 YYREEE (reference sequence). CDR3 size: 16 residues. CDR3 bases: TGTGCCAGCAGCTTGGCCGGACTAGCGTACCAAGAGACCCAGTACTTC. Translation gives CASSLAGLAYQETQYF.

The chain employs TRBV19 and TRBJ1-2; TRBD1 agrees at 7 bases. The germline CDR1 and CDR2 sequences are LNHDA and SQIVND (reference sequence). The CDR3 has 14 amino acids. Trimming at V came to 6 bases and at J to 2 bases, leaving 6 bases not matched to a gene. The CDR3 DNA sequence: TGTGCCAGTAGACTCGGACAGGCAAACTATGGCTACACCTTC. The encoded protein is CASRLGQANYGYTF.

This chain connects TRBV27 to TRBJ1-2; D possibly corresponds to TRBD1 (5 bases). CDR1 and CDR2 from the germline V gene are MNHEY and SMNVEV (reference sequence). V gave up 0 bases and J gave up 7 bases, with 9 bases separating them. The CDR3 is made up of 13 amino acids. As DNA, the CDR3 is TGTGCCAGCAGTTTATCGGGGGGTTCTGGCTACACCTTC. Its translation: CASSLSGGSGYTF.

Only one count was recorded for this clone. V is TRBV29-1 and J is TRBJ1-5, with 10 bases fitting TRBD1. V shed 7 bases and J 3 bases; nucleotides not matched to a gene: 3. Germline CDR1 reads SQVTM; CDR2 reads ANQGSEA. This CDR3 contains 13 residues. DNA of the CDR3: TGCAGCGCGGGACAGGGGAACAATCAGCCCCAGCATTTT. Protein: CSAGQGNNQPQHF.

On this clone: Other DNA sequences from this sample encode an identical CDR3 as well. The chain is built from TRBV19 and TRBJ2-1, with 7 positions matching TRBD2. Germline lookup yields CDR1 LNHDA and CDR2 SQIVND (reference sequence). The CDR3 covers 15 residues. V shed 3 bases and J 0 bases; nucleotides not matched to a gene: 2. CDR3 loop: CASSIRGSSYNEQFF. In nucleotides, the CDR3 is TGTGCCAGTAGTATCCGCGGGAGCTCCTACAATGAGCAGTTCTTC. Using reference TRBV19 and TRBJ2-1 for the parts outside the CDR3, the full variable domain is DGGITQSPKYLFRKEGQNVTLSCEQNLNHDAMYWYRQDPGQGLRLIYYSQIVNDFQKGDIAEGYSVSREKKESFPLTVTSAQKNPTAFYLCASSIRGSSYNEQFFGPGTRLTVL.

The chain carries TRBV2 and TRBJ1-2, with D maybe TRBD1 (5 bases). From germline, CDR1 is SNHLY and CDR2 FYNNEI. The V end lost 9 bases, the J end lost 2 bases, and 13 bases lay between the germline ends. This CDR3 has 13 residues. For the CDR3, the DNA is TGTGCCAGACAGGACATCGTAAACTATGGCTACACCTTC. Amino acids: CARQDIVNYGYTF.

This rearrangement joins TRBV7-9 to TRBJ2-1; 7 bases are shared with TRBD2. J was trimmed by 6 bases and V by 5 bases; bases with no gene match: 13. Germline lookup yields CDR1 SEHNR and CDR2 FQNEAQ (reference sequence). The CDR3 is made up of 16 amino acids. CDR3 amino acids: CASSPPGGEGLNEQFF. CDR3 in DNA: TGTGCCAGCAGCCCCCCCGGCGGGGAGGGCCTCAATGAGCAGTTCTTC.

The chain has TRBV27 and TRBJ1-3, with TRBD1 matching over 9 bases. CDR1 is MNHEY and CDR2 is SMNVEV in the germline V gene (reference sequence). The CDR3 extends over 17 amino acids. V lost 5 bases to trimming and J lost 4 bases; unmatched junction nucleotides: 12. The CDR3 is CASSPHTGTGLGNTIYF. CDR3 nucleotide sequence: TGTGCCAGCAGTCCTCATACCGGGACAGGGCTCGGAAACACCATATATTTT.

As concerns this clone: It is unclear where the CDR3 begins or ends on the DNA, so no DNA is shown, and the CDR3 is as TCRdb lists it. The CDR3 sequence is CASRLVGSGNTEAFF. This rearrangement joins TRBV12-2 to TRBJ1-1. TRBV12-2 is deemed a pseudogene. The CDR3 spans 15 residues, counting both ends.

The rearrangement links TRBV12-5 to TRBJ1-2; 9 positions match TRBD1. Per germline, CDR1 LGHNT and CDR2 FRNRAP. V dropped 2 bases and J dropped 5; count of bases not matched to a gene: 9. The CDR3 loop spans 16 amino acids. The CDR3 spells CASGLPRRDRAYGYTF. CDR3 in DNA: TGTGCTAGTGGTTTGCCCCGCCGGGACAGGGCATATGGCTACACCTTC.

The genes are TRBV7-3 and TRBJ2-2, with no clear D. The CDR3 extends over 13 amino acids. V lost 4 bases to trimming and J lost 5 bases, with 8 bases between them. Germline-derived CDR1 and CDR2 are SGHTA and FQGTGA. As DNA, the CDR3 is TGTGCCAGCAGCTCCCCCGGGACCGGGGAGCTGTTTTTT. It codes for CASSSPGTGELFF.

This clone showed up just once. The rearrangement links TRBV19 to TRBJ2-1, with D uncertain. Deletions cut 3 bases from V and 0 bases from J, with 9 bases between. The germline V gene has CDR1 LNHDA and CDR2 SQIVND (reference sequence). This CDR3 has 15 amino acids. The CDR3 is CASSMEANSYNEQFF. CDR3 bases: TGTGCCAGTAGTATGGAAGCGAACTCCTACAATGAGCAGTTCTTC.